The source of this T cell receptor beta chain is a study of technical replicates of blood from a few donors. The method was immunoSEQ multiplex PCR; TCRdb's version includes in-frame clones alone and lacks a portion of them. Of about 62,000 clones listed, 87% are singletons. Sequenced: PBMCs. This clonotype was sampled from a human donor in good health. Some clones in this sample may be carry-over from other donors' samples.

CDR3 sequence: CASSLVNRGLWNTIYF. In DNA, the CDR3 is TGTGCCAGCAGCTTAGTGAACAGGGGGCTTTGGAACACCATATATTTT. The chain carries TRBV7-2 and TRBJ1-3; 9 positions agree with TRBD1. Germline CDR1 is SGHTA and CDR2 is FQGNSA. This CDR3 has 16 residues. The V and J ends lost 1 base and 7 bases, in that order; junction bases with no gene match: 8.